Presented here are 27 T cell receptor beta chains from one specimen sequenced in a study of shared clonotypes between healthy human individuals. Naive CD8 cells lacked CD45RO and underwent positive selection for CCR7, leaving out terminally differentiated effector memory CD45RA+ cells. This table comes from immunoSEQ multiplex PCR, and its TCRdb copy is limited to in-frame clones, with some not included. The sample has 800,000 to 950,000 clones, 96% seen once; the top ten hold about 0.21%. The source material was naive CD8+ T cells sorted from blood. Every receptor here comes from a man aged 30 to 39 in good health.

This chain joins TRBV10-1 and TRBJ2-1; 12 bases fit TRBD2. Germline CDR1 WNHNN, CDR2 SYGVQD (reference sequence). The CDR3 spans 15 residues. The V segment lost 6 bases and the J segment 5 bases; nucleotides outside the gene matches: 5. The CDR3 sequence is CASSQGLAGHNEQFF. In DNA, the CDR3 is TGCGCCAGCAGCCAAGGACTAGCGGGACACAATGAGCAGTTCTTC.

V usage is TRBV2 and J usage is TRBJ2-3; 9 bases map to TRBD2. Germline V gives CDR1 SNHLY, CDR2 FYNNEI. This CDR3 spans 14 amino acids. Trimming removed 10 bases from V and 2 bases from J; junction bases left unmatched: 7. CDR3 residues: CATSGMTLTDTQYF. In DNA form, the CDR3 reads TGTGCCACTAGCGGGATGACGCTCACAGATACGCAGTATTTT.

The rearrangement joins TRBV10-2 to TRBJ2-4; D is unclear. Germline V gives CDR1 WSHSY, CDR2 SAAADI. This CDR3 is built from 14 residues. V was shortened by 6 bases and J by 4 bases, with 13 bases between the two germline ends. CDR3 DNA sequence: TGCGCCAGCAGGGGCAGCCAGACGAAAAACATTCAGTACTTC. This gives the protein CASRGSQTKNIQYF.

The chain is built from TRBV4-1 and TRBJ2-7; D is unresolved. The V end lost 0 bases, the J end lost 4 bases, and 13 bases lay between the germline ends. The germline V gene has CDR1 MGHRA and CDR2 YSYEKL. The CDR3 spans 15 residues. CDR3 region: CASSQEWQVFYEQYF. CDR3 DNA: TGCGCCAGCAGCCAAGAATGGCAGGTTTTTTACGAGCAGTACTTC.

The CDR3 nucleotides read TGCGCCAGCAGCTTAGTACTAGTTTCAGATACGCAGTATTTT. It specifies CASSLVLVSDTQYF. The J gene is TRBJ2-3, the V gene TRBV5-1, with D maybe TRBD2 (5 bases). This CDR3 is 14 amino acids long. Germline V lookup: CDR1 SGHRS, CDR2 YFSETQ. V was cut by 2 bases and J by 4 bases, with 11 bases left in between.

CDR3 bases: TGTGCCAGCAGGGGGGACCATATACTGAACACTGAAGCTTTCTTT. This translates into CASRGDHILNTEAFF. This chain uses TRBV6-1 with TRBJ1-1, with D possibly matching TRBD1 (5 bases). CDR1 and CDR2 (germline): MNHNS, SASEGT. With 6 bases removed from V and 0 bases from J, the gap between germline ends came to 14 bases. The CDR3 is made up of 15 amino acids.

The V gene is TRBV28, the J gene TRBJ1-5, with 9 bases fitting TRBD1. The J segment lost 3 bases and the V segment lost 4 bases, leaving 4 bases of the junction unmatched. This CDR3 contains 15 residues. The V gene's germline CDR1 is MDHEN and CDR2 SYDVKM. Here the CDR3 DNA reads TGTGCCAGCAGTTGGGACAGGGCTTACAATCAGCCCCAGCATTTT. Protein product: CASSWDRAYNQPQHF.

The chain joins TRBV11-2 to TRBJ2-3, with D perhaps matching TRBD2 (6 bases). Trimming cost V 5 bases and J 2 bases, with 17 bases left between them. The CDR3 is made up of 16 amino acids. Germline assignment: CDR1 SGHAT and CDR2 FQNNGV. CDR3 protein: CASSPSEGGITDTQYF. CDR3 sequence (DNA): TGTGCCAGCAGCCCGTCCGAAGGCGGGATCACAGATACGCAGTATTTT. The complete variable domain, with remaining parts taken from reference TRBV11-2 and TRBJ2-3, reads EAGVAQSPRYKIIEKRQSVAFWCNPISGHATLYWYQQILGQGPKLLIQFQNNGVVDDSQLPKDRFSAERLKGVDSTLKIQPAKLEDSAVYLCASSPSEGGITDTQYFGPGTRLTVL.

The V call is TRBV7-6, the J call TRBJ2-1, with 7 nucleotides matching TRBD2. This CDR3 spans 16 amino acids. The V gene's germline CDR1 is SGHVS and CDR2 FNYEAQ. V lost 5 bases to trimming and J lost 0 bases; unmatched junction nucleotides: 7. DNA of the CDR3: TGTGCCAGCAGCCCCGGAGCGGGGAGCTCCTACAATGAGCAGTTCTTC. It translates to CASSPGAGSSYNEQFF.

This clone has a single count. The V gene is TRBV29-1, the J gene TRBJ2-7; 7 nucleotides line up with TRBD1. In germline, CDR1 is SQVTM, CDR2 ANQGSEA. The CDR3 runs to 12 residues. Trimming took 4 bases from V and 5 from J; bases not matched to a gene: 5. The DNA for the CDR3 is TGCAGCGTTGTGACAGGGCCCCACGAGCAGTACTTC. This codes for CSVVTGPHEQYF.

The chain joins TRBV5-4 to TRBJ2-7; no clear D gene. The CDR3 totals 14 residues. Trimming took off 1 base at V and 3 bases at J, with 11 bases between the two ends. CDR1 is SGHNT and CDR2 is YYREEE in the germline V gene (reference sequence). The CDR3 coding sequence is TGTGCCAGCAGCTTGAAGGGAACGGACTACGAGCAGTACTTC. Translated, it gives CASSLKGTDYEQYF.

The rearrangement uses TRBV7-6 and TRBJ2-2; D is undetermined. V shed 4 bases and J shed 7 bases, with 19 bases lying between them. The germline V gene has CDR1 SGHVS and CDR2 FNYEAQ. The CDR3 runs to 16 residues. The CDR3 is CASSYSTPRYGGELFF. DNA for the CDR3: TGTGCCAGCAGCTACTCGACCCCGCGGTATGGCGGGGAGCTGTTTTTT. Based on the CDR3 plus reference TRBV7-6 and TRBJ2-2, the full variable domain is GAGVSQSPRYKVTKRGQDVALRCDPISGHVSLYWYRQALGQGPEFLTYFNYEAQQDKSGLPNDRFSAERPEGSISTLTIQRTEQRDSAMYRCASSYSTPRYGGELFFGEGSRLTVL.

V usage is TRBV7-2 and J usage is TRBJ2-7; 9 bases align to TRBD1. The CDR3 totals 15 residues. V lost 1 base, J lost 2 bases, and 3 bases stayed unmatched. In germline, CDR1 is SGHTA, CDR2 FQGNSA. CDR3: CASSLGTGVTYEQYF. The CDR3 DNA follows: TGTGCCAGCAGCTTAGGGACAGGGGTAACCTACGAGCAGTACTTC.

The chain is built from TRBV5-1 and TRBJ2-3, with D hard to call. V shed 3 bases and J shed 3 bases, with 8 bases lying between them. The CDR3 loop spans 13 amino acids. Per the germline V gene, CDR1 is SGHRS and CDR2 is YFSETQ. The CDR3 is CASSSDLTDTQYF. DNA of the CDR3: TGCGCCAGCAGCTCGGACCTTACAGATACGCAGTATTTT.

The CDR3 bases are TGTGCCAGCAGTAGGGGGCCAATCTACGAGCAGTACTTC. As protein: CASSRGPIYEQYF. The rearrangement links TRBV27 to TRBJ2-7; TRBD1 matches 7 bases. V was clipped by 5 bases and J by 3 bases; unmatched bases: 4. The CDR3 sequence is 13 residues long. Germline CDR1 reads MNHEY; CDR2 reads SMNVEV (reference sequence).

This clone occurred once. The chain couples TRBV7-9 to TRBJ1-2; D is undetermined. The germline gives CDR1 SEHNR, CDR2 FQNEAQ (reference sequence). This CDR3 contains 14 residues. V lost 2 bases and J 0 bases, leaving 7 bases between the germline ends. DNA for the CDR3: TGTGCCAGCAGCTTAATTCTACCTAACTATGGCTACACCTTC. This encodes CASSLILPNYGYTF.

The J gene is TRBJ1-2, the V gene TRBV6-1, with D unresolved. CDR3 length: 13 residues. V was pared by 7 bases and J by 4 bases, with 13 bases between. Germline CDR1 reads MNHNS; CDR2 reads SASEGT. The CDR3 DNA follows: TGTGCCAGCAAAGGTGGCGGTATCTATGGCTACACCTTC. Its translation is CASKGGGIYGYTF.

This rearrangement joins TRBV2 to TRBJ2-7, with a tentative D call TRBD1 (6 bases). CDR1 SNHLY and CDR2 FYNNEI come from the germline V gene. This CDR3 is built from 13 residues. Trimming left V 5 bases short and J 1 base short, with 9 bases between. CDR3 loop: CASSTGRSYEQYF. The CDR3 DNA follows: TGTGCCAGCAGTACAGGGAGATCCTACGAGCAGTACTTC.

Remarks on this clone: The same CDR3 is also encoded by other DNA sequences in this sample. V usage is TRBV2 and J usage is TRBJ2-7; D ambiguous. Per the germline V gene, CDR1 is SNHLY and CDR2 is FYNNEI. The CDR3 consists of 12 residues. V lost 3 bases, J lost 4 bases, and 7 bases lay in between. The chain's CDR3 is CASSDRVYEQYF. In DNA, the CDR3 is TGTGCCAGCAGTGATCGGGTTTACGAGCAGTACTTC.

The chain couples TRBV5-4 to TRBJ2-2; 7 positions match TRBD1. The V segment lost 2 bases and the J segment 4 bases; nucleotides outside the gene matches: 2. CDR1 SGHNT and CDR2 YYREEE come from the germline V gene (reference sequence). This CDR3 comprises 14 residues. In nucleotides, the CDR3 is TGTGCCAGCAGCTTCGGACAGGCCACCGGGGAGCTGTTTTTT. Translating gives CASSFGQATGELFF.

J is TRBJ1-2 and V is TRBV4-1; D perhaps matches TRBD1 (6 bases). Germline V lookup: CDR1 MGHRA, CDR2 YSYEKL. Trimming took off 7 bases at V and 8 bases at J, with 20 bases between the two ends. The CDR3 is 14 amino acids. CDR3 region: CASMGPGGPFGYTF. Written as DNA, the CDR3 is TGCGCCAGCATGGGTCCCGGGGGGCCGTTCGGCTACACCTTC.

The V and J genes are TRBV29-1 and TRBJ1-3; D gene unclear. CDR3 length equals 15 residues. In germline, CDR1 is SQVTM, CDR2 ANQGSEA. V lost 0 bases to trimming and J lost 4 bases, with 13 bases between them. The CDR3 region has the DNA TGCAGCGTTGAAGAATGGGGTGAGTCCGGAAACACCATATATTTT. This codes for CSVEEWGESGNTIYF.

This rearrangement joins TRBV7-9 to TRBJ1-2; D uncertain. The V end was cut by 3 bases, the J end by 2 bases, with 7 bases between. Germline V gene lookup returns CDR1 SEHNR and CDR2 FQNEAQ (reference sequence). The CDR3 extends over 13 amino acids. The CDR3 DNA reads as TGTGCCAGCAGCTTTCCGGGGAACTATGGCTACACCTTC. It is translated as CASSFPGNYGYTF.

The V and J genes are TRBV4-3 and TRBJ1-1, with a possible D match to TRBD1 (6 bases). The CDR3 length is 15 residues. The germline CDR1 and CDR2 sequences are LGHNA and YSLEER. V gave up 3 bases and J gave up 2 bases, with 13 bases separating them. The CDR3 DNA sequence: TGCGCCAGCAGCCAGCCAGGGGAGGGCAACACTGAAGCTTTCTTT. Its protein product is CASSQPGEGNTEAFF.

The rearrangement uses TRBV14 and TRBJ2-5; no firm D call. This CDR3 has 14 amino acids. Trimming cost V 7 bases and J 1 base, with 13 bases left between them. Germline values: CDR1 SGHDN, CDR2 FVKESK. Written as DNA, the CDR3 is TGTGCCAGCAATGGTGGGCAGTTCCAAGAGACCCAGTACTTC. Residues: CASNGGQFQETQYF.

The chain recombines TRBV27 with TRBJ1-2, with 9 bases identical to TRBD1. Germline loops: CDR1 MNHEY, CDR2 SMNVEV (reference sequence). This CDR3 spans 15 amino acids. Losses at the gene ends were 0 bases for V and 8 bases for J; bases not matched to a gene: 7. CDR3 coding DNA: TGTGCCAGCAGTTTATCACCTACAGGGGGCCGAGGCTACACCTTC. Protein sequence: CASSLSPTGGRGYTF.

This clone has just one count. V usage is TRBV7-6 and J usage is TRBJ2-1, with D possibly matching TRBD1 (5 bases). V lost 1 base, J lost 8 bases, and 12 bases lay in between. CDR3 size: 14 residues. In germline, CDR1 is SGHVS, CDR2 FNYEAQ. The CDR3 sequence is CASSLEPDIDEQFF. For the CDR3, the DNA is TGTGCCAGCAGCTTAGAACCGGACATTGATGAGCAGTTCTTC.